This T cell receptor beta chain appears in the sequencing data of a study of PD-L1 blockade in urothelial cancer. Study-wide background: The patients' atezolizumab therapy, 1,200 mg intravenously every 3 weeks, started at some point between 2014 and 2016. Median T cell yield per blood sample was 141,255 cells.

For each patient, 1 to 8 samples were obtained, pretreatment and on-treatment. Points on this clone: The target antigen is unknown.

Sequencing used immunoSEQ multiplex PCR; TCRdb keeps in-frame clones, though not all of them. The sample yields around 120,000 clones, approximately 85% seen once. General observations from the study: Stronger expansion of tumor-associated clones in blood at 3 weeks distinguished durable-benefit patients.

Per the germline V gene, CDR1 is SGHRS and CDR2 is YFSETQ. The CDR3 length is 12 residues. The V end lost 5 bases, the J end lost 6 bases, and 12 bases lay between the germline ends. V gene TRBV5-1 combines with J gene TRBJ2-7, with D perhaps matching TRBD1 (6 bases). This TCR derives from a man in his fifties with urothelial cancer. The sample here was PBMCs, taken around atezolizumab (anti-PD-L1) treatment. The CDR3 region is CASSSGVGEQYF. CDR3 coding DNA: TGCGCCAGCAGTTCAGGGGTGGGCGAGCAGTACTTC.